This TCR beta chain stems from a study of blood T cell repertoires in COVID-19. Study in general: Some COVID-19 samples were acute and others convalescent; all came from the United States, Italy and Spain. The cDNA or gDNA used as material had been derived from T cells, B-cell-depleted T cells, or PBMCs.

Per the original data handling: By means of reference gene primer amplification, nucleated cell counts were estimated. TCRdb keeps only in-frame clones here, not all; method: immunoSEQ multiplex PCR. For V, J and clone size, that table is used; D and trimming come from the DNA. The data contain hundreds of thousands of clones, under 90% of them singletons. This CDR3 region has 17 residues. V shed 1 base and J 4 bases; nucleotides not matched to a gene: 8. Germline CDR1 and CDR2: SQVTM and ANQGSEA. The chain uses TRBV29-1 and TRBJ2-3; 13 bases agree with TRBD2. The TCR sequence derives from a human donor in a cohort sampled during active COVID-19. The sequencing sample was made of peripheral blood. CDR3: CSVEGTSGSPVADTQYF. The CDR3 coding sequence is TGCAGCGTTGAAGGGACTAGCGGGAGCCCCGTGGCAGATACGCAGTATTTT.